What follows describes a single T cell receptor (beta chain). The data belong to a study of blood T cell repertoires in COVID-19. Study details: T cells, B-cell-depleted T cells, or PBMCs supplied cDNA or gDNA.

The CDR3 is made up of 16 amino acids. V shed 7 bases and J 0 bases; nucleotides not matched to a gene: 11. Germline assignment: CDR1 SGHRS and CDR2 YFSETQ. Enrollees, about 18 to 100 years old, lived in about two dozen US areas. Allocation to cohorts depended on clinical history reported by the participants. Authors' methods: Reference gene primer amplification gave nucleated cell count estimates. Only in-frame clones appear in the TCRdb table, and some are missing; sequencing was by immunoSEQ multiplex PCR. For V, J and clone size, that table is used; D and trimming come from the DNA. The sample lists under 350,000 clones; about 86% were seen once.

The sample comprised PBMCs or T cells enriched from blood (not recorded which). The sequence was obtained from a woman aged 40-49 years with acute COVID-19. V gene TRBV5-1 combines with J gene TRBJ2-3; TRBD2 matches 7 bases. CDR3 sequence: CASCLGMRGSTDTQYF. CDR3 bases: TGCGCCAGCTGCCTTGGGATGCGGGGGAGCACAGATACGCAGTATTTT.